This T cell receptor beta chain was obtained from a study of glioma-infiltrating T cells. Study-level background: Before surgery, glioma patients received dexamethasone for at most six days. Sequencing aimed for about 4.5- to 11-fold coverage of about a million peripheral T cells.

About this clonotype itself: What it binds is unknown.

CDR3 length equals 16 residues. CDR1 is SGHDT and CDR2 is YYEEEE in the germline V gene. Unmatched junction bases numbered 5, after V lost 3 bases and J lost 0 bases. Amplification of TCR alpha and beta CDR3 regions from RNA used iRepertoire nested multiplex PCR. TCRdb reprocessed the multiplex PCR reads via MiXCR and lists one record per CDR3 protein. This table holds fewer than 500,000 distinct CDR3 sequences, 35% to 45% found once. General study points: Above-expected tissue-blood divergence occurred in all gliomas, most in low-grade ones.

The sequenced material came from glioma tissue, nonneoplastic brain tissue, or PBMCs (not recorded which). The chain links TRBV5-6 to TRBJ2-3; TRBD1 aligns across 9 bases. The source of this sequence is a human donor with low-grade glioma or glioblastoma, undergoing nonglioma brain surgery, or in good health (not recorded which). CDR3 residues: CASSSFGTGSTDTQYF. CDR3 nucleotides: TGTGCCAGCAGCTCCTTCGGGACAGGGAGCACAGATACGCAGTATTTT.